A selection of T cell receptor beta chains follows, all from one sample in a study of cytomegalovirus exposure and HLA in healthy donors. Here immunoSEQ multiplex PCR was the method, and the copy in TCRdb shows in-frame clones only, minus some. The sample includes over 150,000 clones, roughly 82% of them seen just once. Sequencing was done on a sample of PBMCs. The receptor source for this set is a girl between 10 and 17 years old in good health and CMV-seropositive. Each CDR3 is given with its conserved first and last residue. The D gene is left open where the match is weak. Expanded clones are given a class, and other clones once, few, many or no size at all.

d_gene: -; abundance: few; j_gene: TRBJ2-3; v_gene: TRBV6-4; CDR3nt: TGTGCCAGCAGTGACACGGGGGACCAGACAGATACGCAGTATTTT; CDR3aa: CASSDTGDQTDTQYF
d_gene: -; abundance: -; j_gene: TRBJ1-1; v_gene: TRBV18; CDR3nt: TGTGCCAGCTCACCACCAGGGGACACTGAAGCTTTCTTT; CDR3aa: CASSPPGDTEAFF
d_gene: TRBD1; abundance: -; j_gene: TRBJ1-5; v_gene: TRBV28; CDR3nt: TGTGCCAGCAGTACACTTTCACAGGGGCCCGAACAGCCCCAGCATTTT; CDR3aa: CASSTLSQGPEQPQHF
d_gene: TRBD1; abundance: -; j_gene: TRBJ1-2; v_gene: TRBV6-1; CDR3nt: TGTGCCAGCTCCAGGGACGGGACAGCCTATGGCTACACCTTC; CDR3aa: CASSRDGTAYGYTF
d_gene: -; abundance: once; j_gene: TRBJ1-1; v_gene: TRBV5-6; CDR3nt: TGTGCCAGCAGCTTGGATCCGGGGGGGAACACTGAAGCTTTCTTT; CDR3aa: CASSLDPGGNTEAFF
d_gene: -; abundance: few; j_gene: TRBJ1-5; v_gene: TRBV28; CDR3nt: TGTGCCAGCAGCCGGGAGGTGCGTAGCAATCAGCCCCAGCATTTT; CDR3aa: CASSREVRSNQPQHF
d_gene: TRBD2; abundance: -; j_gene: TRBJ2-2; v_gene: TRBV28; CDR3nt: TGTGCCAGCAGTTTGGGAGGGTTGGCCGGGGAGCTGTTTTTT; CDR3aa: CASSLGGLAGELFF
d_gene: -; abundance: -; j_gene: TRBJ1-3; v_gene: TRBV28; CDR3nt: TGTGCCAGCACCGCTCTAAGAAACACCATATATTTT; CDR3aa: CASTALRNTIYF
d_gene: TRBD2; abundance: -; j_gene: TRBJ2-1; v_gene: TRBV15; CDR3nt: TGTGCCACCCGGCTAGCGGGAGGTCCCTACAATGAGCAGTTCTTC; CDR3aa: CATRLAGGPYNEQFF
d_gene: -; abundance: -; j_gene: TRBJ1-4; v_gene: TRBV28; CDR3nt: TGTGCCGGAAGGGACACCAATAATGAAAAACTGTTTTTT; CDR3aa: CAGRDTNNEKLFF
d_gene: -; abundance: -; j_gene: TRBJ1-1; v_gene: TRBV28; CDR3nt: TGTGCCAGCCTTTTTTCCGGGAACACTGAAGCTTTCTTT; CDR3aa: CASLFSGNTEAFF
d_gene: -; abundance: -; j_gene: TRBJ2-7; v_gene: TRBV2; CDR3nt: TGTGCCAGCAGTGTTGAGGGAATCTACGAGCAGTACTTC; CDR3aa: CASSVEGIYEQYF